The next 25 T cell receptor beta chains were all read from a single sample in a study of blood T cell repertoires in COVID-19 (dated by TCRdb to about 2020). To prepare the library, the immunoSEQ multiplex PCR assay was applied. Not all clones reach the TCRdb copy of this immuneACCESS table, which keeps in-frame sequences only. Checked studies attribute under half of the gap to unresolved V genes and leave the rest unexplained. The sample table shows around 300,000 clones, and around 89% are seen once. Of the sample, around 2% is held by the ten largest clones. The material sequenced was PBMCs or T cells enriched from blood (not recorded which). The receptors stem from a woman aged 18-29 years who had recovered from COVID-19.

This clone was counted once. V and J are TRBV10-3 and TRBJ2-1; D is ambiguous. V was pared by 11 bases and J by 0 bases, with 14 bases between. The CDR3 spans 14 residues. CDR1 is ENHRY, CDR2 SYGVKD, per germline. CDR3 in amino acids: CASARPGSYNEQFF. CDR3 bases: TGTGCCTCCGCCCGCCCGGGCTCCTACAATGAGCAGTTCTTC.

This clone was counted a few times. The gene calls are TRBV6-7 and TRBJ1-1; TRBD1 is a possible D gene (6 bases). TRBV6-7 is annotated as an ORF whose role is uncertain. Trimming stripped 0 bases from V and 3 bases from J, with 20 bases between. The CDR3 has 18 amino acids. The CDR3 is CASSYSSQGRTHHTEAFF. The CDR3, as DNA: TGTGCCAGCAGTTACTCTTCACAGGGACGCACGCACCACACTGAAGCTTTCTTT.

The V call is TRBV19, the J call TRBJ2-1; weak D call: TRBD1 (5 bases). CDR3 size: 13 residues. The V gene's germline CDR1 is LNHDA and CDR2 SQIVND (reference sequence). Trimming removed 3 bases at V and 8 bases at J, with 11 bases between. CDR3: CASSISAGHEQFF. CDR3 nucleotide sequence: TGTGCCAGTAGTATCTCTGCAGGGCATGAGCAGTTCTTC.

V gene TRBV7-9 combines with J gene TRBJ1-2; TRBD1 matches 10 bases. Per germline, CDR1 SEHNR and CDR2 FQNEAQ (reference sequence). The J segment lost 7 bases and the V segment lost 5 bases, leaving 7 bases of the junction unmatched. The CDR3 is made up of 14 amino acids. The CDR3 nucleotides are TGTGCCAGCAGCCCCCGGACAGGGGGAGTTGGCTACACCTTC. Translated: CASSPRTGGVGYTF.

The chain recombines TRBV29-1 with TRBJ2-5, with 8 bases lining up with TRBD2. The CDR3 runs to 14 residues. Germline trimming cut 7 bases from V and 1 base from J; bases unmatched to any gene: 8. Germline V CDR1 and CDR2: SQVTM, ANQGSEA. CDR3 nucleotide sequence: TGCAGCGCTAACCCCGGGGGGGCCCAAGAGACCCAGTACTTC. This encodes CSANPGGAQETQYF.

The rearrangement links TRBV14 to TRBJ2-3; D perhaps matches TRBD2 (5 bases). V shed 1 base and J shed 0 bases, with 20 bases lying between them. The V gene's germline CDR1 is SGHDN and CDR2 FVKESK. CDR3 size: 19 residues. The CDR3: CASSQGARGGRISTDTQYF. Here the CDR3 DNA reads TGTGCCAGCAGCCAAGGTGCTCGAGGAGGAAGAATTAGCACAGATACGCAGTATTTT.

CDR3 nucleotide sequence: TGTGCCAGCTCCCTATCGGCACAAATAGCCGATTCACCCCTCCACTTT. This sequence encodes CASSLSAQIADSPLHF. The chain joins TRBV18 to TRBJ1-6, with unresolved D. The CDR3 is made up of 16 amino acids. V lost 6 bases, J lost 8 bases, and 20 bases lay in between. Germline V gene lookup returns CDR1 KGHSH and CDR2 LQKENI.

This clone was detected once. The chain uses TRBV15 and TRBJ2-3; D is undetermined. Germline loops: CDR1 LNHNV, CDR2 YYDKDF (reference sequence). V was pared by 0 bases and J by 2 bases, with 6 bases between. The CDR3 is made up of 14 amino acids. The CDR3: CATSRDQATDTQYF. The DNA for the CDR3 is TGTGCCACCAGCAGAGATCAAGCCACAGATACGCAGTATTTT.

The chain is built from TRBV13 and TRBJ1-1; D may be TRBD1 (5 bases). CDR3 length: 17 residues. Trimming took 5 bases from V and 0 from J, leaving 19 bases between them. Germline CDR1 and CDR2: PRHDT and FYEKMQ (reference sequence). The CDR3 reads CASSPSGAEIMNTEAFF. The CDR3 nucleotides read TGTGCCAGCAGCCCTAGCGGGGCAGAGATAATGAACACTGAAGCTTTCTTT. The entire variable domain, with the rest obtained from reference TRBV13 and TRBJ1-1, is as follows: AAGVIQSPRHLIKEKRETATLKCYPIPRHDTVYWYQQGPGQDPQFLISFYEKMQSDKGSIPDRFSAQQFSDYHSELNMSSLELGDSALYFCASSPSGAEIMNTEAFFGQGTRLTVV.

This chain connects TRBV9 to TRBJ1-2, with 7 bases identical to TRBD1. V was clipped by 3 bases and J by 5 bases; unmatched bases: 10. Germline V gene lookup returns CDR1 SGDLS and CDR2 YYNGEE. The CDR3 covers 15 residues. CDR3 loop: CASSASPTGTYGYTF. In DNA, the CDR3 is TGTGCCAGCAGCGCCTCCCCGACAGGGACGTATGGCTACACCTTC.

The V and J genes are TRBV4-2 and TRBJ2-7, with D possibly being TRBD2 (7 bases). CDR1 is LGHNA, CDR2 YNFKEQ, per germline. This CDR3 region has 15 residues. V gave up 0 bases and J gave up 6 bases, with 15 bases separating them. CDR3 sequence (DNA): TGTGCCAGCAGCCAAGAGGGTGGGGGGGCAGGCGAGCAGTACTTC. Its translation: CASSQEGGGAGEQYF.

The chain combines TRBV5-1 with TRBJ2-7, with TRBD2 matching 7 bases. This CDR3 contains 13 residues. The germline gives CDR1 SGHRS, CDR2 YFSETQ. Trimming removed 0 bases from V and 6 bases from J; junction bases left unmatched: 3. CDR3 residues: CASSLVGEGEQYF. As DNA, the CDR3 is TGCGCCAGCAGCTTGGTGGGGGAGGGCGAGCAGTACTTC.

The chain uses TRBV3-1 (or the pseudogene TRBV3-2) and TRBJ1-3; perhaps TRBD1 as D (6 bases). The germline gives CDR1 LGHDT, CDR2 YNNKEL (reference sequence). The CDR3 contains 19 residues. V lost 4 bases to trimming and J lost 0 bases, with 22 bases between them. The CDR3 bases are TGTGCCAGCAGCCGCTCCGGGACATCCCTCCTGAGCTCTGGAAACACCATATATTTT. Translated: CASSRSGTSLLSSGNTIYF.

The rearrangement uses TRBV27 and TRBJ1-2; tentative D call: TRBD1 (5 bases). The CDR3 has 17 amino acids. The germline gives CDR1 MNHEY, CDR2 SMNVEV (reference sequence). The V and J ends lost 4 bases and 1 base respectively, with 19 bases between them. The CDR3 coding sequence is TGTGCCAGCAGTTCCTCTCCCGCAAGGGGCATTAACTATGGCTACACCTTC. Translating gives CASSSSPARGINYGYTF.

This clone appeared a single time. The rearrangement joins TRBV3-1 (or the pseudogene TRBV3-2) to TRBJ1-3; unclear D gene. V lost 3 bases to trimming and J lost 4 bases, with 10 bases between them. Germline lookup yields CDR1 LGHDT and CDR2 YNNKEL (reference sequence). The CDR3 loop spans 14 amino acids. In DNA, the CDR3 is TGTGCCAGCAGCCATTCGTCTCTGGGAAACACCATATATTTT. Protein product: CASSHSSLGNTIYF.

The chain employs TRBV27 and TRBJ2-7; TRBD1 is a possible D gene (5 bases). Germline V gene lookup returns CDR1 MNHEY and CDR2 SMNVEV (reference sequence). V gave up 5 bases and J gave up 3 bases, with 8 bases separating them. There are 12 residues in the CDR3. The CDR3 loop is CASSLDSYEQYF. CDR3 sequence (DNA): TGTGCCAGCAGTCTCGACAGCTACGAGCAGTACTTC.

This clone was picked up a small number of times. V and J are TRBV19 and TRBJ1-4; tentative D call: TRBD1 (6 bases). Trimming took off 1 base at V and 8 bases at J, with 14 bases between the two ends. Looked up from germline, CDR1 is LNHDA and CDR2 is SQIVND (reference sequence). The CDR3 spans 15 residues. For the CDR3, the DNA is TGTGCCAGTAGTATAGGCGACAGGAACGTCGAAAAACTGTTTTTT. Residues: CASSIGDRNVEKLFF.

The V call is TRBV11-2, the J call TRBJ2-7, with D perhaps TRBD2 (6 bases). The CDR3 sequence is 14 residues long. CDR1 and CDR2 (germline): SGHAT, FQNNGV. Between the trimmed V and J ends, which lost 5 bases and 0 bases, there was a span of 11 bases. CDR3 DNA: TGTGCCAGCAGCCGGGCGGGAACCTCCTACGAGCAGTACTTC. Translating it yields CASSRAGTSYEQYF.

This clone was seen a single time. The rearrangement links TRBV30 to TRBJ1-3, with D uncertain. V was trimmed by 3 bases and J by 4 bases, leaving 10 bases between them. The CDR3 totals 13 residues. Germline V gives CDR1 GTSNPN, CDR2 SVGIG (reference sequence). CDR3 amino acids: CAWSQAEGNTIYF. For the CDR3, the DNA is TGTGCCTGGAGCCAGGCCGAGGGAAACACCATATATTTT.

The chain couples TRBV4-1 to TRBJ2-2, with 10 bases fitting TRBD1. The CDR3 covers 16 residues. Germline V CDR1 and CDR2: MGHRA, YSYEKL. The ends lost 8 bases at V and 4 bases at J; junction bases unmatched: 10. CDR3 DNA: TGCGCCAGCGCCCCTACGGGACAGGGGTTCACCGGGGAGCTGTTTTTT. Translation gives CASAPTGQGFTGELFF.

This clone was found once. This chain links TRBV10-3 with TRBJ2-1; 9 bases are a match to TRBD2. From germline, CDR1 is ENHRY and CDR2 SYGVKD. The CDR3 covers 16 residues. The V gene end was trimmed by 0 bases and the J gene end by 5 bases; junction bases not matched to a gene: 5. CDR3: CAISESSGGRNNEQFF. CDR3 DNA sequence: TGTGCCATCAGTGAGTCTAGCGGGGGTCGGAACAATGAGCAGTTCTTC.

Only one count was recorded for this clone. The chain links TRBV7-6 to TRBJ1-5; weak D call: TRBD1 (5 bases). In germline, CDR1 is SGHVS, CDR2 FNYEAQ. Trimming removed 1 base at V and 0 bases at J, with 7 bases between. The CDR3 totals 15 residues. The CDR3 region is CASSLGQNSNQPQHF. The CDR3 nucleotides read TGTGCCAGCAGCTTAGGACAGAATAGCAATCAGCCCCAGCATTTT. The whole variable domain, remainder taken from reference TRBV7-6 and TRBJ1-5, is GAGVSQSPRYKVTKRGQDVALRCDPISGHVSLYWYRQALGQGPEFLTYFNYEAQQDKSGLPNDRFSAERPEGSISTLTIQRTEQRDSAMYRCASSLGQNSNQPQHFGDGTRLSIL.

The chain has TRBV30 and TRBJ1-1; possible D gene TRBD1, 6 bases. With 3 bases removed from V and 4 bases from J, the gap between germline ends came to 21 bases. This CDR3 is 16 amino acids long. The germline gives CDR1 GTSNPN, CDR2 SVGIG (reference sequence). The CDR3 is CAWRKGVATSGTEAFF. The CDR3 nucleotides read TGTGCCTGGAGGAAGGGGGTCGCCACTTCTGGCACTGAAGCTTTCTTT.

As for this clone: This CDR3 is also generated by other DNA sequences in the sample. The CDR3 DNA reads as TGCGCCAGCAGCTTGGCGGGGGTAAATCAGCCCCAGCATTTT. Translated, it gives CASSLAGVNQPQHF. This chain links TRBV5-1 with TRBJ1-5; a possible D gene is TRBD1 (5 bases). The CDR3 loop spans 14 amino acids. Looked up from germline, CDR1 is SGHRS and CDR2 is YFSETQ. Trimming pared 0 bases from V and 4 bases from J, leaving 8 bases between.

This clone was counted only a few times. This chain links TRBV27 with TRBJ2-7, with 7 nucleotides matching TRBD2. Germline CDR1 is MNHEY and CDR2 is SMNVEV (reference sequence). The V segment lost 7 bases and the J segment 7 bases; nucleotides outside the gene matches: 4. The CDR3 is made up of 11 amino acids. DNA for the CDR3: TGTGCCAGCAACGGGGGGAGGGAGCAGTACTTC. This translates into CASNGGREQYF.